The 31 T cell receptor beta chains presented below share a single source sample, sequenced in a study of sequential checkpoint blockade in melanoma. Stated treatment: randomized to nivolumab then ipilimumab (arm A) or the reverse (arm B). TCRdb's copy holds only in-frame clones and misses some; the assay was immunoSEQ multiplex PCR. This sample has approximately 5,600 clones, with around 30% found just once. The sample was tumor tissue (inferred from file names), taken from a patient given nivolumab and ipilimumab in sequence. The receptors were sampled from a human donor with melanoma.

This sequence joins TRBV18 and TRBJ1-2, with D maybe TRBD1 (6 bases). The CDR3 consists of 12 residues. Per germline, CDR1 KGHSH and CDR2 LQKENI. Trimming removed 1 base from V and 8 bases from J, with 8 bases in between. CDR3 sequence: CASSPRQGGYTF. CDR3 DNA sequence: TGTGCCAGCTCACCACGGCAGGGGGGCTACACCTTC.

V is TRBV6-8 and J is TRBJ1-1, with 7 positions matching TRBD1. CDR1 MNHGY and CDR2 SAAAGT come from the germline V gene. The junction had 2 bases not matched to a gene; V was cut back by 0 bases and J by 1 base. The CDR3 has 15 residues. The CDR3 spells CASSYSPGGNTEAFF. DNA for the CDR3: TGTGCCAGCAGTTACTCGCCAGGGGGGAACACTGAAGCTTTCTTT.

V is TRBV30 and J is TRBJ2-7; D may be TRBD2 (6 bases). The length of the CDR3 is 13 residues. The V end was cut by 3 bases, the J end by 1 base, with 10 bases between. Germline assignment: CDR1 GTSNPN and CDR2 SVGIG (reference sequence). For the CDR3, the DNA is TGTGCCTGGAGGAGGAGGGGTTCCTACGAGCAGTACTTC. This translates into CAWRRRGSYEQYF.

The chain combines TRBV19 with TRBJ1-1, with a weak D call TRBD1 (5 bases). The CDR3 loop spans 12 amino acids. Trimming took off 6 bases at V and 4 bases at J, with 9 bases between the two ends. Germline CDR1 is LNHDA and CDR2 is SQIVND (reference sequence). The CDR3 bases are TGTGCCAGTAGACTGGGGGGCACTGAAGCTTTCTTT. Protein sequence: CASRLGGTEAFF.

Only one count was recorded for this clone. The chain combines TRBV28 with TRBJ1-2, with a weak D call TRBD1 (5 bases). This CDR3 is built from 16 residues. V lost 3 bases and J lost 3, with 17 bases in between. Germline CDR1 reads MDHEN; CDR2 reads SYDVKM. CDR3 amino acids: CASSLWQGARYYGYTF. The CDR3 region has the DNA TGTGCCAGCAGTTTGTGGCAGGGCGCTAGGTACTATGGCTACACCTTC.

The chain carries TRBV14 and TRBJ2-2; possible D gene TRBD1, 5 bases. Trimming shortened V by 6 bases and J by 0 bases, and 8 bases separated the two germline ends. The CDR3 runs 14 residues. Germline V gives CDR1 SGHDN, CDR2 FVKESK. As DNA, the CDR3 is TGTGCCAGCAGGGACACCTCGAACACCGGGGAGCTGTTTTTT. It encodes CASRDTSNTGELFF.

The gene calls are TRBV19 and TRBJ2-7, with 12 nucleotides matching TRBD1. The CDR3 loop spans 14 amino acids. Trimming cost V 7 bases and J 9 bases; bases outside gene matches: 10. Germline V lookup: CDR1 LNHDA, CDR2 SQIVND (reference sequence). CDR3 coding DNA: TGTGCCAGTACCCCGGGACAGGGGGCAATAGTGCAGTACTTC. Amino acids: CASTPGQGAIVQYF.

The sample holds one count of this clone. This chain connects TRBV5-1 to TRBJ1-1; no definite D call. The germline V and J ends were trimmed by 0 bases and 5 bases, with 11 bases remaining between them. The CDR3 runs to 14 residues. Germline V gives CDR1 SGHRS, CDR2 YFSETQ. CDR3 region: CASSLVPGETEAFF. In DNA, the CDR3 is TGCGCCAGCAGCTTGGTTCCCGGGGAAACTGAAGCTTTCTTT.

This clone was found a few times. The gene calls are TRBV19 and TRBJ2-2; 9 bases agree with TRBD1. From germline, CDR1 is LNHDA and CDR2 SQIVND (reference sequence). This CDR3 has 16 amino acids. After removal of 5 bases from V and 5 bases from J, the junction contained 9 bases not matched to a gene. The DNA of the CDR3 is TGTGCCAGTAGTCCTGGAAGGGACAGGGTGACCGGGGAGCTGTTTTTT. It encodes CASSPGRDRVTGELFF.

This sequence joins TRBV18 and TRBJ1-4; 8 bases are shared with TRBD1. The CDR3 sequence is 15 residues long. The germline gives CDR1 KGHSH, CDR2 LQKENI. V dropped 2 bases and J dropped 8; count of bases not matched to a gene: 7. CDR3 in DNA: TGTGCCAGCTCACCAAGAGGACAGGGAGGAGAAAAACTGTTTTTT. It encodes CASSPRGQGGEKLFF.

This clone was counted a few times. For the CDR3, the DNA is TGTGCCAGTAGTGTCAGGGGAATGAACACTGAAGCTTTCTTT. Protein sequence: CASSVRGMNTEAFF. This chain joins TRBV19 and TRBJ1-1; D is perhaps TRBD1 (6 bases). The V gene's germline CDR1 is LNHDA and CDR2 SQIVND (reference sequence). V lost 5 bases and J lost 0, with 10 bases in between. This CDR3 is 14 amino acids long.

There are a few counts of this clone. The chain has TRBV6-8 and TRBJ2-5; D could derive from TRBD1 or TRBD2 (5 bases each). V dropped 4 bases and J dropped 5 bases, with 14 bases sitting between them. The CDR3 length is 14 residues. Germline CDR1 and CDR2: MNHGY and SAAAGT. This CDR3 reads CASSSGTLVETQYF. The CDR3 DNA reads as TGTGCCAGCAGTTCCGGGACCCTAGTCGAGACCCAGTACTTC.

A few counts support this clone. The V and J genes are TRBV18 and TRBJ1-5; unclear D gene. V was trimmed by 1 base and J by 2 bases, leaving 9 bases between them. The CDR3 is made up of 15 amino acids. Germline CDR1 KGHSH, CDR2 LQKENI. This chain's CDR3 is CASSPQGVGNQPQHF. DNA of the CDR3: TGTGCCAGCTCACCACAGGGTGTGGGCAATCAGCCCCAGCATTTT.

This clone occurred once. The chain recombines TRBV18 with TRBJ2-5; D unclear. V gave up 1 base and J gave up 4 bases, with 4 bases separating them. The germline V gene encodes CDR1 KGHSH and CDR2 LQKENI. This CDR3 is 12 amino acids long. For the CDR3, the DNA is TGTGCCAGCTCACCACGGGGAGAGACCCAGTACTTC. Translating it yields CASSPRGETQYF.

The gene calls are TRBV19 and TRBJ2-1; D is possibly TRBD1 (5 bases). Germline CDR1 is LNHDA and CDR2 is SQIVND (reference sequence). This CDR3 has 13 amino acids. The V gene lost 7 bases and the J gene lost 12 bases, with 19 bases spanning the gap. The chain's CDR3 is CASNYKVWGRQFF. The CDR3, as DNA: TGTGCCAGTAACTATAAGGTGTGGGGCAGGCAGTTCTTC.

The genes are TRBV5-1 and TRBJ2-1, with unresolved D. The CDR3 runs 16 residues. V lost 1 base, J lost 0 bases, and 11 bases lay in between. Germline values: CDR1 SGHRS, CDR2 YFSETQ. This CDR3 reads CASSLNEIGSYNEQFF. CDR3 coding DNA: TGCGCCAGCAGCTTGAACGAAATTGGCTCCTACAATGAGCAGTTCTTC.

This clone was recorded a few times. The chain is built from TRBV6-8 and TRBJ1-1, with 7 nucleotides matching TRBD1. The CDR3 is 14 amino acids. The V segment lost 2 bases and the J segment 5 bases; nucleotides outside the gene matches: 5. Germline CDR1 reads MNHGY; CDR2 reads SAAAGT. CDR3 region: CASSYRQGETEAFF. CDR3 in DNA: TGTGCCAGCAGTTACCGACAGGGCGAAACTGAAGCTTTCTTT.

In this sample, this clone is medium-sized. V usage is TRBV19 and J usage is TRBJ2-1; D ambiguous. The CDR3 consists of 14 residues. The germline gives CDR1 LNHDA, CDR2 SQIVND (reference sequence). Trimming removed 1 base at V and 1 base at J, with 5 bases between. The CDR3 coding sequence is TGTGCCAGTAGTATAGCACTATCCTACAATGAGCAGTTCTTC. Protein: CASSIALSYNEQFF.

The genes are TRBV5-1 and TRBJ1-1; tentative D call: TRBD1 (5 bases). The CDR3 has 17 residues. Trimming removed 4 bases from V and 6 bases from J, with 25 bases in between. Germline V gives CDR1 SGHRS, CDR2 YFSETQ. The CDR3 DNA sequence: TGCGCCAGCAGCCCTAGACAGCTTGGGTTAATCCGACCTGAAGCTTTCTTT. Its translation is CASSPRQLGLIRPEAFF.

The table lists this clone with a few counts. The chain couples TRBV9 to TRBJ2-1; a weak D match, TRBD1 (6 bases). Trimming shortened V by 7 bases and J by 0 bases, and 11 bases separated the two germline ends. Germline values: CDR1 SGDLS, CDR2 YYNGEE. There are 14 residues in the CDR3. The CDR3 region is CASYQGSSYNEQFF. In nucleotides, the CDR3 is TGTGCCAGCTATCAGGGGAGCTCCTACAATGAGCAGTTCTTC.

In its sample, this clone was seen a few times. This sequence joins TRBV6-8 and TRBJ2-6, with 8 bases identical to TRBD1. J lost 1 base, V lost 4 bases, and 6 bases had no gene match. CDR3 length: 17 residues. The germline V gene encodes CDR1 MNHGY and CDR2 SAAAGT. The CDR3 bases are TGTGCCAGCAGTTTGGGACAGGTGACTTCTGGGGCCAACGTCCTGACTTTC. Translation gives CASSLGQVTSGANVLTF.

The rearrangement joins TRBV2 to TRBJ1-5; TRBD1 agrees at 7 bases. The junction had 6 bases not matched to a gene; V was cut back by 3 bases and J by 7 bases. This CDR3 is built from 14 residues. Per germline, CDR1 SNHLY and CDR2 FYNNEI. The CDR3: CASSDNRDSQPQHF. CDR3 nucleotide sequence: TGTGCCAGCAGTGATAATAGGGACAGCCAGCCCCAGCATTTT. Filled out from reference TRBV2 and TRBJ1-5, the complete variable domain reads EPEVTQTPSHQVTQMGQEVILRCVPISNHLYFYWYRQILGQKVEFLVSFYNNEISEKSEIFDDQFSVERPDGSNFTLKIRSTKLEDSAMYFCASSDNRDSQPQHFGDGTRLSIL.

The CDR3 here is CASSYSAGFGTEAFF. CDR3 coding DNA: TGTGCCAGCAGTTACTCAGCTGGGTTTGGCACTGAAGCTTTCTTT. The V and J genes are TRBV6-8 and TRBJ1-1; unclear D gene. The CDR3 spans 15 residues. CDR1 MNHGY and CDR2 SAAAGT come from the germline V gene. V was clipped by 0 bases and J by 4 bases, with 12 bases between them.

This clone was counted between two and nine times. For the CDR3, the DNA is TGTGCCACCAGCAGAGAAGTAGGGCTAAACTATGGCTACACCTTC. Protein product: CATSREVGLNYGYTF. J is TRBJ1-2 and V is TRBV15; no definite D call. CDR1 is LNHNV, CDR2 YYDKDF, per germline (reference sequence). The V and J ends lost 0 bases and 2 bases respectively, with 10 bases between them. CDR3 length equals 15 residues.

The chain couples TRBV25-1 to TRBJ1-1; D not resolved. The CDR3 has 13 amino acids. The V and J ends lost 4 bases and 1 base respectively, with 7 bases between them. Per germline, CDR1 MGHDK and CDR2 SYGVNS. Here the CDR3 reads CASSVGENTEAFF. The CDR3, as DNA: TGTGCCAGCAGTGTCGGGGAGAACACTGAAGCTTTCTTT.

By its share, this clone is medium-sized. The gene calls are TRBV28 and TRBJ1-3; TRBD1 agrees at 9 bases. The CDR3 length is 15 residues. V gave up 6 bases and J gave up 0 bases; unmatched junction bases: 3. The germline V gene has CDR1 MDHEN and CDR2 SYDVKM. The CDR3 DNA sequence: TGTGCCAGCAGAGGACAGGGGCGCTCTGGAAACACCATATATTTT. The encoded protein is CASRGQGRSGNTIYF.

The chain links TRBV5-1 to TRBJ2-2; D possibly matches TRBD1 or TRBD2 (6 bases each). V lost 0 bases and J lost 0, with 9 bases in between. The germline V gene has CDR1 SGHRS and CDR2 YFSETQ. This CDR3 is 16 amino acids long. DNA of the CDR3: TGCGCCAGCAGCTTGGACGGGGGCGCGAACACCGGGGAGCTGTTTTTT. Translated, it gives CASSLDGGANTGELFF.

In this sample, this clone turned up a few times. This chain uses TRBV6-8 with TRBJ2-7; D perhaps matches TRBD2 (5 bases). The CDR3 length is 14 residues. Deletions cut 6 bases from V and 5 bases from J, with 17 bases between. Per the germline V gene, CDR1 is MNHGY and CDR2 is SAAAGT. For the CDR3, the DNA is TGTGCCAGCAGCTACGGGAACTTTGGGCACGAGCAGTACTTC. This codes for CASSYGNFGHEQYF.

By share, this clone ranks as medium-sized. The rearrangement uses TRBV11-3 and TRBJ2-2, with D perhaps matching TRBD1 or TRBD2 (5 bases each). Trimming took off 5 bases at V and 2 bases at J, with 15 bases between the two ends. The CDR3 has 16 residues. The germline CDR1 and CDR2 sequences are SGHNT and YENEEA. The CDR3 DNA reads as TGTGCCAGCAGCCCGGCCCCGGGACCAAACACCGGGGAGCTGTTTTTT. Translation: CASSPAPGPNTGELFF.

By frequency in the sample, this clone is large. The chain carries TRBV11-3 and TRBJ1-2; D unresolved. The CDR3 has 15 residues. The V end was cut by 6 bases, the J end by 1 base, with 15 bases between. The germline CDR1 and CDR2 sequences are SGHNT and YENEEA. CDR3 sequence reads: CASSHSYQNNYGYTF. The CDR3 DNA reads TGTGCCAGCAGTCATTCCTACCAGAATAACTATGGCTACACCTTC.

This clone turned up a few times. The rearrangement links TRBV19 to TRBJ2-7; D remains unclear. Looked up from germline, CDR1 is LNHDA and CDR2 is SQIVND (reference sequence). This CDR3 is 15 amino acids long. The V gene lost 5 bases and the J gene lost 9 bases, with 23 bases spanning the gap. The CDR3 region is CASSFRAAPDERQYF. DNA of the CDR3: TGTGCCAGTAGTTTCCGGGCCGCCCCGGACGAGCGGCAGTACTTC.